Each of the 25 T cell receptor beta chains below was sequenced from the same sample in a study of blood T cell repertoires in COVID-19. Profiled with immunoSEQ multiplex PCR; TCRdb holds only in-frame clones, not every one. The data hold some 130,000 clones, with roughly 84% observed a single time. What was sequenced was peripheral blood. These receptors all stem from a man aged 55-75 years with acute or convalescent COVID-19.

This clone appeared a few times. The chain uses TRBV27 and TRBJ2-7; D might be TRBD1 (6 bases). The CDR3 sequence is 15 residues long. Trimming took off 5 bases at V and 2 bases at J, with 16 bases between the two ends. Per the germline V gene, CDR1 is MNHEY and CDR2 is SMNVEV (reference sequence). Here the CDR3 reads CASSDQGHQTYEQYF. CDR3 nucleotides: TGTGCCAGCAGTGACCAGGGGCATCAGACCTACGAGCAGTACTTC.

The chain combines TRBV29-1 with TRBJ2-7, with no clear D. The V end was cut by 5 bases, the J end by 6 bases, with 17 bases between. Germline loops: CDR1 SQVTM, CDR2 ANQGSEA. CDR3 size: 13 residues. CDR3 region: CSVRSRLRGEQYF. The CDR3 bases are TGCAGCGTTCGGTCCAGACTCCGCGGCGAGCAGTACTTC.

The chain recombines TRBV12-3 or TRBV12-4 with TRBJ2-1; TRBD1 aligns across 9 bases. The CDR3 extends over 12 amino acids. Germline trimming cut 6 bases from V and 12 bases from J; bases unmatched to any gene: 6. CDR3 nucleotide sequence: TGTGCCAGCAGCTACGGACAGGGGACGCAGTTCTTC. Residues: CASSYGQGTQFF.

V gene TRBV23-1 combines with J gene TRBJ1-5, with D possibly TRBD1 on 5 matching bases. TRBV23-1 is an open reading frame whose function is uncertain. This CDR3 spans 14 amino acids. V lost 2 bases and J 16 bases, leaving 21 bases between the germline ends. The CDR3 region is CASSQLLDSWAKHF. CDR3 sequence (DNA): TGCGCCAGCAGTCAACTCCTCGACAGCTGGGCGAAACATTTT.

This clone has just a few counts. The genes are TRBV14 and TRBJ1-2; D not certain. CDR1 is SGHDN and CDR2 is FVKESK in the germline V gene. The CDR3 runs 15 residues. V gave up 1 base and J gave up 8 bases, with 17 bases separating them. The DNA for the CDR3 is TGTGCCAGCAGCCAAGCGGGGTTAGGCGGGGAAGGCTACACCTTC. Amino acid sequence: CASSQAGLGGEGYTF.

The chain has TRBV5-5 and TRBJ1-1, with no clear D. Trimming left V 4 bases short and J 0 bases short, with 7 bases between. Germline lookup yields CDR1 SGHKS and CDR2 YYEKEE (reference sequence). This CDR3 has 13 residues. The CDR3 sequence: CASSATVNTEAFF. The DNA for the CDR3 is TGTGCCAGCAGCGCAACAGTGAACACTGAAGCTTTCTTT.

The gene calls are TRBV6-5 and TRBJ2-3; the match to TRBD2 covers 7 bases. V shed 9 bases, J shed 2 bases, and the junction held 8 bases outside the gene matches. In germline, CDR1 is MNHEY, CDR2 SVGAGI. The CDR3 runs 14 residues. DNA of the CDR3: TGTGCCAGTGGCGGGAGAGTTGACACAGATACGCAGTATTTT. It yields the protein CASGGRVDTDTQYF.

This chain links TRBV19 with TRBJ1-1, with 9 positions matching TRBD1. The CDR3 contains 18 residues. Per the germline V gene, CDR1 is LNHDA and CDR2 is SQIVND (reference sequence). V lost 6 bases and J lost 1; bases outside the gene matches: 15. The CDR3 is CASSSLGRTGARNTEAFF. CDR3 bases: TGTGCCAGTAGCTCTTTAGGCCGGACAGGGGCGAGGAACACTGAAGCTTTCTTT.

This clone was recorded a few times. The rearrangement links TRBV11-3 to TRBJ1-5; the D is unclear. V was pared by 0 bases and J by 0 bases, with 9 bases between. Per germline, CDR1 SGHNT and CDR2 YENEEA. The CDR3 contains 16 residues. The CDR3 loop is CASSLDLTYSNQPQHF. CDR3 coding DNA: TGTGCCAGCAGCTTAGACCTCACTTATAGCAATCAGCCCCAGCATTTT.

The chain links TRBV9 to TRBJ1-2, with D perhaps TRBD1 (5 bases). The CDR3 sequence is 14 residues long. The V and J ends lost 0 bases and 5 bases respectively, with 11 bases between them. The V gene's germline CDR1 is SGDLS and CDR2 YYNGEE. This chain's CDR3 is CASSVGAGYYGYTF. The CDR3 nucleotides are TGTGCCAGCAGCGTAGGGGCAGGGTATTATGGCTACACCTTC.

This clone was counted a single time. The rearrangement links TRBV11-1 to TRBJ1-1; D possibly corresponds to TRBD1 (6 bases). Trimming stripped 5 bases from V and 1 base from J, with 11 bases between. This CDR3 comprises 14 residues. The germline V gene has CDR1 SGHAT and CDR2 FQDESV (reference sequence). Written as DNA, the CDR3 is TGTGCCAGCAGCACCGGACAGTCGAACACTGAAGCTTTCTTT. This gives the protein CASSTGQSNTEAFF. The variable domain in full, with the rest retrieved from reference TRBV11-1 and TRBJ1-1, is EAEVAQSPRYKITEKSQAVAFWCDPISGHATLYWYRQILGQGPELLVQFQDESVVDDSQLPKDRFSAERLKGVDSTLKIQPAELGDSAMYLCASSTGQSNTEAFFGQGTRLTVV.

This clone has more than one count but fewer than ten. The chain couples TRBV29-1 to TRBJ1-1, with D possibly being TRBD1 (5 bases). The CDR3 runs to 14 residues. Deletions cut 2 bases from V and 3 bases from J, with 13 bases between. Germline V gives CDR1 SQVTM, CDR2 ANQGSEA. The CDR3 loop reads CSVERGFTDTEAFF. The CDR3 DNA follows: TGCAGCGTTGAACGGGGGTTTACTGACACTGAAGCTTTCTTT.

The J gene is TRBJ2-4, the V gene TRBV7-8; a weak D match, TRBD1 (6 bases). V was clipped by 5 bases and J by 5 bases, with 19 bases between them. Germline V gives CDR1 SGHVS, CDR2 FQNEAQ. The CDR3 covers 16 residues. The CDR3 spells CASSLMTGFVQNIQYF. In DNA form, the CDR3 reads TGTGCCAGCAGCCTGATGACAGGTTTCGTGCAAAACATTCAGTACTTC. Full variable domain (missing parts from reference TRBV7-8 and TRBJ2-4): GAGVSQSPRYKVAKRGQDVALRCDPISGHVSLFWYQQALGQGPEFLTYFQNEAQLDKSGLPSDRFFAERPEGSVSTLKIQRTQQEDSAVYLCASSLMTGFVQNIQYFGAGTRLSVL.

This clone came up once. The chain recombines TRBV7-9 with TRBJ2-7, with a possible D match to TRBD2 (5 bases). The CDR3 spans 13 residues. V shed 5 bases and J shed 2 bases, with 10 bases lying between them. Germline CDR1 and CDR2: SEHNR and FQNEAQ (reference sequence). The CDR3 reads CASSRGQAYEQYF. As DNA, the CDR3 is TGTGCCAGCAGCAGAGGGCAGGCCTACGAGCAGTACTTC.

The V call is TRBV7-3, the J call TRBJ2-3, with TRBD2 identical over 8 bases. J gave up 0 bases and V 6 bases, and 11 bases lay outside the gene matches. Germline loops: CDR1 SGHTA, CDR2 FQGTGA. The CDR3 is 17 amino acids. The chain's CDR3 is CASRPQPGRVSTDTQYF. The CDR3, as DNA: TGTGCCAGCAGACCCCAGCCCGGGAGGGTAAGCACAGATACGCAGTATTTT.

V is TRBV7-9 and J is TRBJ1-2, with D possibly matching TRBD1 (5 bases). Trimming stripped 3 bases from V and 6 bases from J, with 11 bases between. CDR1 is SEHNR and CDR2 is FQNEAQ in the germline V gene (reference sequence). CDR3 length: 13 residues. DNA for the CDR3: TGTGCCAGCAGCTTGGACAAGTCCAATGGCTACACCTTC. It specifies CASSLDKSNGYTF.

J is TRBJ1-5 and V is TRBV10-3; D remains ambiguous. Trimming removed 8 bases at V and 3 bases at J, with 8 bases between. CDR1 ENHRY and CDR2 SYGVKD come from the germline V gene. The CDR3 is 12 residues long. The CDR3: CAISQDNQPQHF. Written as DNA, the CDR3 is TGTGCCATCTCCCAGGACAATCAGCCCCAGCATTTT.

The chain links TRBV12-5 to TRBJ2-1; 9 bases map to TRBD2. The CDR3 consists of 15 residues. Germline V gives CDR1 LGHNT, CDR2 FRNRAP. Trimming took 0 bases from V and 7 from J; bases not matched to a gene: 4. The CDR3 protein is CASGLVSGGGNEQFF. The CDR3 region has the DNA TGTGCTAGTGGTTTGGTTAGCGGGGGTGGAAATGAGCAGTTCTTC.

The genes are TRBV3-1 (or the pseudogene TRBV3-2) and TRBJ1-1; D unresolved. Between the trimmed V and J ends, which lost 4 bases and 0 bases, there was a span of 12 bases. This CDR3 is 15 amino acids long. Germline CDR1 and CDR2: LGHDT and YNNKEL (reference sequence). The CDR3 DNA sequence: TGTGCCAGCAGCCCCCAGGATGGGTTGAACACTGAAGCTTTCTTT. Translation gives CASSPQDGLNTEAFF.

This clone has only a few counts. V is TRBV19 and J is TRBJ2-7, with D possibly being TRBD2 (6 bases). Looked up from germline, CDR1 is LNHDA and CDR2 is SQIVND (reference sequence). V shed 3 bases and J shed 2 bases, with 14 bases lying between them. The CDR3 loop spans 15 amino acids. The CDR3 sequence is CASSMAGMNPYEQYF. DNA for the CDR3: TGTGCCAGTAGTATGGCGGGGATGAATCCCTACGAGCAGTACTTC.

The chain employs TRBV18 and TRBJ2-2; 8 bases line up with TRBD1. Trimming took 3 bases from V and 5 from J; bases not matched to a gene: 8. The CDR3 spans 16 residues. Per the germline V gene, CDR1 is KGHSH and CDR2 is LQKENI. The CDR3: CASSPLGQGRTGELFF. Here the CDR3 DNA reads TGTGCCAGCTCACCGCTCGGACAGGGCCGAACCGGGGAGCTGTTTTTT.

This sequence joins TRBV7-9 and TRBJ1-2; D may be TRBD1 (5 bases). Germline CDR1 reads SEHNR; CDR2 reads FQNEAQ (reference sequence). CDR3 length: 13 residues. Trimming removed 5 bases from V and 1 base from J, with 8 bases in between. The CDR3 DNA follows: TGTGCCAGCAGCCCCGACAGTAACTATGGCTACACCTTC. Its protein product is CASSPDSNYGYTF. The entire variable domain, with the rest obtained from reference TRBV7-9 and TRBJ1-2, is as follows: DTGVSQNPRHKITKRGQNVTFRCDPISEHNRLYWYRQTLGQGPEFLTYFQNEAQLEKSRLLSDRFSAERPKGSFSTLEIQRTEQGDSAMYLCASSPDSNYGYTFGSGTRLTVV.

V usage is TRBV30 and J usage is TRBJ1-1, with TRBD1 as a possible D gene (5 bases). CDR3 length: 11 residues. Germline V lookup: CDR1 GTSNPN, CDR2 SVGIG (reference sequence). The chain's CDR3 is CASRVNTEAFF. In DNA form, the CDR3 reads TGTGCGTCCAGGGTTAACACTGAAGCTTTCTTT.

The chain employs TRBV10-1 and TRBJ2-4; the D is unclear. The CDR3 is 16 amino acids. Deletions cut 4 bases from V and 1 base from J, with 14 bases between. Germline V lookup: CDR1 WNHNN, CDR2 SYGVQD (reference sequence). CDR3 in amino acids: CASSAVSLGAKNIQYF. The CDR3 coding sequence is TGCGCCAGCAGTGCGGTCAGCCTCGGGGCCAAAAACATTCAGTACTTC.

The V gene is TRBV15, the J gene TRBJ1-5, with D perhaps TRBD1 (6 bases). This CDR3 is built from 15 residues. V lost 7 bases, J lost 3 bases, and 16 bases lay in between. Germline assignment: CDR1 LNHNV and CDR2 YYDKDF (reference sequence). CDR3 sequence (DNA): TGTGCCACCAACCCTAGGGGGGGACTCAATCAGCCCCAGCATTTT. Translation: CATNPRGGLNQPQHF. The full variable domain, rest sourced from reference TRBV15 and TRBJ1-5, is DAMVIQNPRYQVTQFGKPVTLSCSQTLNHNVMYWYQQKSSQAPKLLFHYYDKDFNNEADTPDNFQSRRPNTSFCFLDIRSPGLGDTAMYLCATNPRGGLNQPQHFGDGTRLSIL.